Detailed here is one T cell receptor (beta chain). The V and J ends lost 7 bases and 0 bases respectively, with 12 bases between them. CDR3 length: 13 residues. The V gene's germline CDR1 is SQVTM and CDR2 ANQGSEA. These data originate in a study of control samples from healthy donors and cancer patients. Libraries were prepared by immunoSEQ multiplex PCR; TCRdb keeps only in-frame clonotypes and omits some of them. Of over 100,000 clones in the sample, 90% were seen once. This receptor was taken from a human donor in good health. The donor label of this sample is uncertain. Sequencing was performed on blood. V usage is TRBV29-1 and J usage is TRBJ1-1; a possible D gene is TRBD1 (5 bases). DNA of the CDR3: TGCAGCGGGGGGGAAAGGGTGAACACTGAAGCTTTCTTT. Translation: CSGGERVNTEAFF.